These 28 T cell receptor beta chains originate from one sample sequenced in a study of shared clonotypes between healthy human individuals. Clones were read by immunoSEQ multiplex PCR, and TCRdb kept only the in-frame ones, dropping some. The table records over a million clones, roughly 80% of them present only once. The source material was memory CD4+ T cells sorted from blood. Indicated subset: CD45RA-negative fraction. The receptors come from a man younger than 30 in good health.

The chain couples TRBV10-3 to TRBJ1-4, with D maybe TRBD1 (5 bases). This CDR3 contains 14 residues. Germline CDR1 ENHRY, CDR2 SYGVKD. V gave up 3 bases and J gave up 6 bases, with 11 bases separating them. The CDR3 DNA reads TGTGCCATCAGTGACTGGGGGACGGATGAAAAACTGTTTTTT. It specifies CAISDWGTDEKLFF.

V usage is TRBV6-6 and J usage is TRBJ2-4, with D maybe TRBD1 (5 bases). CDR3 length: 15 amino acids. The germline V and J ends were trimmed by 6 bases and 9 bases, with 21 bases remaining between them. CDR1 and CDR2 (germline): MNHNY, SVGAGI (reference sequence). The CDR3 region has the DNA TGTGCCAGCAGACCTACATCCCTCACAGGAAGCATTCAGTACTTC. Its translation: CASRPTSLTGSIQYF.

This clone was recorded only once. V is TRBV6-5 and J is TRBJ2-7, with TRBD1 identical over 10 bases. The CDR3 length is 15 residues. Trimming at V came to 6 bases and at J to 1 base, leaving 6 bases not matched to a gene. CDR1 and CDR2 from the germline V gene are MNHEY and SVGAGI. The CDR3 DNA follows: TGTGCCAGCAGCATTGACAGGGGGCTTTCCTACGAGCAGTACTTC. The encoded protein is CASSIDRGLSYEQYF.

This clone has only one observation. This chain links TRBV6-1 with TRBJ1-2, with D perhaps matching TRBD1 (6 bases). From germline, CDR1 is MNHNS and CDR2 SASEGT. This CDR3 comprises 13 residues. The V end lost 7 bases, the J end lost 8 bases, and 17 bases lay between the germline ends. In nucleotides, the CDR3 is TGTGCCAGCACTATCGGGGGGCTCTTGGGCTACACCTTC. Its translation is CASTIGGLLGYTF.

This chain joins TRBV29-1 and TRBJ1-1; no clear D gene. Germline V CDR1 and CDR2: SQVTM, ANQGSEA. The CDR3 length is 13 residues. V gave up 5 bases and J gave up 1 base, with 11 bases separating them. The CDR3 reads CSVSKGTNTEAFF. In nucleotides, the CDR3 is TGCAGCGTTTCTAAGGGAACGAACACTGAAGCTTTCTTT.

In regard to this clone: The likely explanation is a read error, given a far larger clone one base away. V and J are TRBV5-4 and TRBJ1-2; no clear D gene. The germline V gene has CDR1 SGHNT and CDR2 YYREEE (reference sequence). The CDR3 is 13 residues long. As DNA, the CDR3 is TGTGCCAGCAGGCCCACTATAGGCTATGACTACACCTTC. As protein: CASRPTIGYDYTF.

The chain has TRBV6-5 and TRBJ1-2; 9 positions agree with TRBD1. J was trimmed by 7 bases and V by 4 bases; bases with no gene match: 7. CDR1 and CDR2 from the germline V gene are MNHEY and SVGAGI. The CDR3 extends over 14 amino acids. CDR3 protein: CASSSGQGTFGYTF. In DNA, the CDR3 is TGTGCCAGCAGTTCCGGACAGGGGACGTTTGGCTACACCTTC.

The J gene is TRBJ1-1, the V gene TRBV29-1; the match to TRBD1 covers 12 bases. CDR3 length equals 15 residues. Per germline, CDR1 SQVTM and CDR2 ANQGSEA. The trim removed 1 base at V and 6 bases at J, leaving 6 bases unmatched. The CDR3 loop reads CSVEVGTGGFAEAFF. CDR3 bases: TGCAGCGTTGAAGTTGGGACAGGGGGCTTTGCTGAAGCTTTCTTT.

The DNA for the CDR3 is TGTGCCAGCAGTGCCTACTCCATCTACACAGATACGCAGTATTTT. This sequence encodes CASSAYSIYTDTQYF. The chain links TRBV25-1 to TRBJ2-3; no clear D gene. The CDR3 runs to 15 residues. Germline CDR1 is MGHDK and CDR2 is SYGVNS. Deletions cut 4 bases from V and 2 bases from J, with 13 bases between.

In this sample, this clone turned up a few times. Other DNA sequences within the sample encode an identical CDR3. The V and J genes are TRBV5-6 and TRBJ2-3; D remains ambiguous. This CDR3 is built from 13 residues. Trimming removed 0 bases from V and 0 bases from J, with 2 bases in between. Germline lookup yields CDR1 SGHDT and CDR2 YYEEEE. This CDR3 reads CASSLGSTDTQYF. CDR3 nucleotide sequence: TGTGCCAGCAGCTTGGGCAGCACAGATACGCAGTATTTT. The complete variable domain, with remaining parts taken from reference TRBV5-6 and TRBJ2-3, reads DAGVTQSPTHLIKTRGQQVTLRCSPKSGHDTVSWYQQALGQGPQFIFQYYEEEERQRGNFPDRFSGHQFPNYSSELNVNALLLGDSALYLCASSLGSTDTQYFGPGTRLTVL.

The chain couples TRBV18 to TRBJ2-7; 7 nucleotides line up with TRBD2. The junction had 6 bases not matched to a gene; V was cut back by 2 bases and J by 5 bases. The length of the CDR3 is 14 residues. CDR1 is KGHSH and CDR2 is LQKENI in the germline V gene. The CDR3 DNA reads as TGTGCCAGCTCACCAGGCAGGGAGGGCCACGAGCAGTACTTC. Protein: CASSPGREGHEQYF.

The genes are TRBV5-5 and TRBJ2-5; 9 positions match TRBD1. The V gene end was trimmed by 5 bases and the J gene end by 5 bases; junction bases not matched to a gene: 10. CDR1 is SGHKS, CDR2 YYEKEE, per germline (reference sequence). This CDR3 comprises 15 residues. The CDR3: CASSRSTGGSETQYF. CDR3 in DNA: TGTGCCAGCAGTCGTTCGACAGGGGGGTCGGAGACCCAGTACTTC.

The chain couples TRBV7-9 to TRBJ2-2; D remains unclear. With 1 base removed from V and 0 bases from J, the gap between germline ends came to 3 bases. Germline V gene data show CDR1 as SEHNR and CDR2 as FQNEAQ (reference sequence). The CDR3 runs 14 residues. CDR3 DNA: TGTGCCAGCAGCTTAGTGCCGAACACCGGGGAGCTGTTTTTT. Translating it yields CASSLVPNTGELFF.

This rearrangement joins TRBV6-5 to TRBJ2-5; no clear D gene. CDR3 length equals 14 residues. V was pared by 6 bases and J by 5 bases, with 16 bases between. The germline V gene has CDR1 MNHEY and CDR2 SVGAGI. The CDR3 here is CASSGVVAGETQYF. CDR3 DNA: TGTGCCAGCAGCGGTGTAGTGGCCGGGGAGACCCAGTACTTC.

This clone has only one observation. The chain carries TRBV6-5 and TRBJ1-1; 7 bases line up with TRBD1. CDR1 is MNHEY, CDR2 SVGAGI, per germline. The CDR3 has 15 residues. The V gene end was trimmed by 8 bases and the J gene end by 1 base; junction bases not matched to a gene: 10. The CDR3 DNA reads as TGTGCCAGCGGGACAGTCGAAGTATCGAACACTGAAGCTTTCTTT. Its protein is CASGTVEVSNTEAFF.

The chain combines TRBV9 with TRBJ2-5, with 11 bases matching TRBD2. Looked up from germline, CDR1 is SGDLS and CDR2 is YYNGEE. This CDR3 region has 19 residues. The V gene end was trimmed by 4 bases and the J gene end by 5 bases; junction bases not matched to a gene: 19. As DNA, the CDR3 is TGTGCCAGCAGCCCCCTTTCGACTAGCGGGACCTTTGGGGGGGAGACCCAGTACTTC. The encoded protein is CASSPLSTSGTFGGETQYF.

This clone appeared a single time. The CDR3 nucleotides read TGCGCCAGTCGCGGGGATGACCGCCCGAATTCACCCCTCCACTTT. It codes for CASRGDDRPNSPLHF. The chain couples TRBV5-1 to TRBJ1-6; no clear D gene. Per the germline V gene, CDR1 is SGHRS and CDR2 is YFSETQ. The CDR3 loop spans 15 amino acids. Deletions cut 8 bases from V and 7 bases from J, with 19 bases between.

The chain couples TRBV5-1 to TRBJ2-5, with a weak D call TRBD1 (6 bases). CDR1 SGHRS and CDR2 YFSETQ come from the germline V gene. V was clipped by 4 bases and J by 3 bases, with 10 bases between them. This CDR3 has 13 amino acids. CDR3 nucleotide sequence: TGCGCCAGCAGCCGGGGACATAAAGAGACCCAGTACTTC. Protein product: CASSRGHKETQYF. Looking up the rest from reference TRBV5-1 and TRBJ2-5 gives the full variable domain: KAGVTQTPRYLIKTRGQQVTLSCSPISGHRSVSWYQQTPGQGLQFLFEYFSETQRNKGNFPGRFSGRQFSNSRSEMNVSTLELGDSALYLCASSRGHKETQYFGPGTRLLVL.

The genes are TRBV7-3 and TRBJ1-1, with D perhaps TRBD1 (6 bases). V lost 4 bases and J lost 5, with 11 bases in between. Germline V lookup: CDR1 SGHTA, CDR2 FQGTGA. This CDR3 comprises 13 residues. Here the CDR3 DNA reads TGTGCCAGCAGCTCTACAGGGAAAACTGAAGCTTTCTTT. Protein sequence: CASSSTGKTEAFF.

This chain joins TRBV9 and TRBJ2-7; 8 bases align to TRBD2. The CDR3 has 17 amino acids. In germline, CDR1 is SGDLS, CDR2 YYNGEE. Trimming at V came to 2 bases and at J to 2 bases, leaving 12 bases not matched to a gene. For the CDR3, the DNA is TGTGCCAGCAGCGTCCAGGGAGGTAGCGGGGAGACCTACGAGCAGTACTTC. Translating it yields CASSVQGGSGETYEQYF. Looking up the rest from reference TRBV9 and TRBJ2-7 gives the full variable domain: DSGVTQTPKHLITATGQRVTLRCSPRSGDLSVYWYQQSLDQGLQFLIQYYNGEERAKGNILERFSAQQFPDLHSELNLSSLELGDSALYFCASSVQGGSGETYEQYFGPGTRLTVT.

The chain recombines TRBV28 with TRBJ2-2; 8 bases line up with TRBD1. The germline CDR1 and CDR2 sequences are MDHEN and SYDVKM. Trimming took 4 bases from V and 3 from J; bases not matched to a gene: 10. The CDR3 runs 17 residues. CDR3 region: CASSSLRTGQDTGELFF. The CDR3 nucleotides read TGTGCCAGCAGTTCTTTACGGACAGGGCAAGACACCGGGGAGCTGTTTTTT. Combining the CDR3 with reference TRBV28 and TRBJ2-2 gives the whole variable domain DVKVTQSSRYLVKRTGEKVFLECVQDMDHENMFWYRQDPGLGLRLIYFSYDVKMKEKGDIPEGYSVSREKKERFSLILESASTNQTSMYLCASSSLRTGQDTGELFFGEGSRLTVL.

V gene TRBV6-5 combines with J gene TRBJ2-3, with D unresolved. Per the germline V gene, CDR1 is MNHEY and CDR2 is SVGAGI. V was pared by 2 bases and J by 2 bases, with 8 bases between. This CDR3 contains 14 residues. The CDR3 reads CASSYVSATDTQYF. As DNA, the CDR3 is TGTGCCAGCAGTTACGTGTCGGCCACAGATACGCAGTATTTT.

This clone showed up just a few times. This chain connects TRBV25-1 to TRBJ1-1; D ambiguous. V was trimmed by 7 bases and J by 2 bases, leaving 14 bases between them. This CDR3 is 14 amino acids long. Germline lookup yields CDR1 MGHDK and CDR2 SYGVNS. CDR3 protein: CASTPNQRNTEAFF. The CDR3 DNA sequence: TGTGCCAGCACCCCGAATCAGCGAAACACTGAAGCTTTCTTT.

The rearrangement links TRBV7-9 to TRBJ2-1; D may be TRBD2 (7 bases). Germline CDR1 and CDR2: SEHNR and FQNEAQ (reference sequence). The CDR3 is 14 residues long. Trimming took off 10 bases at V and 12 bases at J, with 25 bases between the two ends. DNA for the CDR3: TGTGCCATCGACCCAGGGGTCGCGGGAGAAACGCAGTTCTTC. Its protein is CAIDPGVAGETQFF.

V usage is TRBV5-6 and J usage is TRBJ2-1, with a possible D match to TRBD2 (6 bases). V dropped 3 bases and J dropped 3 bases, with 13 bases sitting between them. Germline loops: CDR1 SGHDT, CDR2 YYEEEE. The CDR3 sequence is 15 residues long. DNA for the CDR3: TGTGCCAGCAGCTCCGGGACTGGTCGCTACAATGAGCAGTTCTTC. This encodes CASSSGTGRYNEQFF.

The chain joins TRBV6-6 to TRBJ2-7; 8 nucleotides line up with TRBD1. CDR3 length: 14 residues. Unmatched junction bases numbered 8, after V lost 6 bases and J lost 4 bases. From germline, CDR1 is MNHNY and CDR2 SVGAGI (reference sequence). CDR3 in amino acids: CASSHGQGVYEQYF. CDR3 DNA: TGTGCCAGCAGCCATGGACAGGGCGTATACGAGCAGTACTTC.

This clone was detected ten times or more. J is TRBJ1-1 and V is TRBV28; D remains ambiguous. CDR1 and CDR2 (germline): MDHEN, SYDVKM. The CDR3 is 11 residues long. Trimming cost V 4 bases and J 11 bases, with 11 bases left between them. Here the CDR3 reads CASSSTAGAFF. CDR3 coding DNA: TGTGCCAGCAGTTCAACGGCGGGCGCTTTCTTT.

CDR3 bases: TGTGCCAGCAGCTTAAGAGAGTCGACCACCTACGAGCAGTACTTC. It specifies CASSLRESTTYEQYF. The V gene is TRBV11-2, the J gene TRBJ2-7; D is ambiguous. The ends were cut back, 2 bases at V and 2 bases at J, with 13 bases in the middle. CDR3 length: 15 residues. Germline CDR1 SGHAT, CDR2 FQNNGV.